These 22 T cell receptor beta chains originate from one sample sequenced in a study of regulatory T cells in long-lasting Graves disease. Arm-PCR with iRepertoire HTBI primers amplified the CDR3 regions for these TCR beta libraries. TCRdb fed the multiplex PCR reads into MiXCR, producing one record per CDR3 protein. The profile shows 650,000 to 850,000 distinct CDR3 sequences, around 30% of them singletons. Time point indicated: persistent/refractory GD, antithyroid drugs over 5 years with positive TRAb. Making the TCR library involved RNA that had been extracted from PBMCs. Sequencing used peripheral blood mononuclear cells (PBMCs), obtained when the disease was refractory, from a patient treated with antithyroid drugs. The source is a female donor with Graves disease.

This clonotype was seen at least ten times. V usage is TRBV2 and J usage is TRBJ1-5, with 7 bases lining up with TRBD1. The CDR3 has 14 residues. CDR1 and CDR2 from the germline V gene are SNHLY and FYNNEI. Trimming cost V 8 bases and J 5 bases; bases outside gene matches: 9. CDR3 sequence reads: CASQDRTAYQPQHF. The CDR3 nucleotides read TGTGCCAGCCAGGACAGGACAGCTTATCAGCCCCAGCATTTT. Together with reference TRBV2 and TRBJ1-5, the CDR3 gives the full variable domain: EPEVTQTPSHQVTQMGQEVILRCVPISNHLYFYWYRQILGQKVEFLVSFYNNEISEKSEIFDDQFSVERPDGSNFTLKIRSTKLEDSAMYFCASQDRTAYQPQHFGDGTRLSIL.

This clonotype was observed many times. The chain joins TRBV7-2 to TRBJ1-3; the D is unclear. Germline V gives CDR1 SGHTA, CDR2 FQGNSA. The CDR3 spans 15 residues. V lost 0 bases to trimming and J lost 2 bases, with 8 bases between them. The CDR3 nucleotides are TGTGCCAGCAGCTTAGCTGGTGCCCCTGGAAACACCATATATTTT. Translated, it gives CASSLAGAPGNTIYF.

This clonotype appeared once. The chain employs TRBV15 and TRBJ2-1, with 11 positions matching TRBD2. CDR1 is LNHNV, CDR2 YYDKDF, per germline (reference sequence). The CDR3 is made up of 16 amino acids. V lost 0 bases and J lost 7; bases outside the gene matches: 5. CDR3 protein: CATSRDLASGRNEQFF. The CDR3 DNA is TGTGCCACCAGCAGAGATCTCGCTAGCGGGAGGAATGAGCAGTTCTTC.

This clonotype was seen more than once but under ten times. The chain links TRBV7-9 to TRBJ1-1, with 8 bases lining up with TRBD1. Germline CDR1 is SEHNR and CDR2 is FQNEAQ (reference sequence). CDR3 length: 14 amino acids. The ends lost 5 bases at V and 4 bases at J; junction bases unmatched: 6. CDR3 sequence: CASSPDRAVTEAFF. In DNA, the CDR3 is TGTGCCAGCAGCCCGGACAGGGCCGTCACTGAAGCTTTCTTT. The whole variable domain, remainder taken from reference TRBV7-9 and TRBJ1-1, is DTGVSQNPRHKITKRGQNVTFRCDPISEHNRLYWYRQTLGQGPEFLTYFQNEAQLEKSRLLSDRFSAERPKGSFSTLEIQRTEQGDSAMYLCASSPDRAVTEAFFGQGTRLTVV.

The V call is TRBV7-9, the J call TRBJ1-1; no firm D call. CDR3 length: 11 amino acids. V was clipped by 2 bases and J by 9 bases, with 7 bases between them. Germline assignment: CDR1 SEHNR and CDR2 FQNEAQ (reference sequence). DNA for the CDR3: TGTGCCAGCAGCTTATTCGGCAAAGCTTTCTTT. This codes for CASSLFGKAFF.

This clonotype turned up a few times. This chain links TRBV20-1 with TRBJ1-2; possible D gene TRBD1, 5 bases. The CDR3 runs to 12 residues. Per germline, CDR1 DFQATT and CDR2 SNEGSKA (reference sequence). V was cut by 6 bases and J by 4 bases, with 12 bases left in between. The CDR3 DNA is TGCAGTGCCATCGGACACCTCTATGGCTACACCTTC. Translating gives CSAIGHLYGYTF.

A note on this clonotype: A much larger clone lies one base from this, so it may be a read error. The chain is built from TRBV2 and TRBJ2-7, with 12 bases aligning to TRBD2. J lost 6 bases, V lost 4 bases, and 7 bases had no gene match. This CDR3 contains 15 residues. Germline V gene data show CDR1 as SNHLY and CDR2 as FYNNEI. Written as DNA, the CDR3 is TGTGCCAGCAGTGCAAGGACTAGCGGGGCCGGCGAGCAGTACTTC. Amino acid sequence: CASSARTSGAGEQYF.

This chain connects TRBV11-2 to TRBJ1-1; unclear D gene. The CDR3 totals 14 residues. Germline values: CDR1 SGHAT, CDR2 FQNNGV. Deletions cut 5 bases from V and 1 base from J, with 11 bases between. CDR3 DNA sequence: TGTGCCAGCAGCGCGGGGATGTGGAACACTGAAGCTTTCTTT. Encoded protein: CASSAGMWNTEAFF.

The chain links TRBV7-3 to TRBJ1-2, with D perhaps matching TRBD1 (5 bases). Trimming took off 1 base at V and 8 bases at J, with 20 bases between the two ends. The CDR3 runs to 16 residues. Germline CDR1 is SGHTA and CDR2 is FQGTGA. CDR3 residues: CASSLNGPPATDGYTF. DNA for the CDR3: TGTGCCAGCAGCTTAAACGGCCCTCCAGCGACAGACGGCTACACCTTC.

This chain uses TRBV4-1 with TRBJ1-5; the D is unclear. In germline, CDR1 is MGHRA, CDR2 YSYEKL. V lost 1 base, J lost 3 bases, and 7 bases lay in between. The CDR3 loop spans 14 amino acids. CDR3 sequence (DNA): TGCGCCAGCAGCCAAGTAGGGTTCAATCAGCCCCAGCATTTT. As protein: CASSQVGFNQPQHF.

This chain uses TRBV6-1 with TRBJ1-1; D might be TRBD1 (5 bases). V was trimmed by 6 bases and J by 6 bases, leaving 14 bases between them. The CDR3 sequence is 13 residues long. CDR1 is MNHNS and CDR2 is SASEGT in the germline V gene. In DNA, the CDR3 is TGTGCCAGCAGAGACGCCAGGGAGGCTGAAGCTTTCTTT. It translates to CASRDAREAEAFF.

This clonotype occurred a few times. The CDR3 DNA reads as TGTGCCAGCAGTTACCGGCTGGGGTCGCGGGCGAAGACTGAAGCTTTCTTT. This sequence encodes CASSYRLGSRAKTEAFF. This rearrangement joins TRBV6-5 to TRBJ1-1; D not resolved. The germline V gene encodes CDR1 MNHEY and CDR2 SVGAGI. The germline V and J ends were trimmed by 2 bases and 5 bases, with 21 bases remaining between them. The CDR3 runs to 17 residues.

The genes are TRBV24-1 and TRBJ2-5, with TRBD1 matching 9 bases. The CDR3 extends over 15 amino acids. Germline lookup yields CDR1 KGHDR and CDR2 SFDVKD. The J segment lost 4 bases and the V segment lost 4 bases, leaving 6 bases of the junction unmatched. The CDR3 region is CATSERTGGAETQYF. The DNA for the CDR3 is TGTGCCACCAGTGAACGCACAGGGGGCGCAGAGACCCAGTACTTC.

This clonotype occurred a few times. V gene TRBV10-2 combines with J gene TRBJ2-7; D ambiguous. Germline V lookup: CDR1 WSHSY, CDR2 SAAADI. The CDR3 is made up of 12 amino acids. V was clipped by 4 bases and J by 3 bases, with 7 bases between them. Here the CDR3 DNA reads TGCGCCAGCAGTGGTAAAGACTACGAGCAGTACTTC. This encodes CASSGKDYEQYF.

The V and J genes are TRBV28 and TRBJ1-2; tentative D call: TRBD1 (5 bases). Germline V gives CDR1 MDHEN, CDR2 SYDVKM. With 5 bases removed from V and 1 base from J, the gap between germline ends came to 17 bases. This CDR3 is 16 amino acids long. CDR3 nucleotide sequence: TGTGCCAGCAGTCCTATTCCGGGACTTCTTAACTATGGCTACACCTTC. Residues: CASSPIPGLLNYGYTF.

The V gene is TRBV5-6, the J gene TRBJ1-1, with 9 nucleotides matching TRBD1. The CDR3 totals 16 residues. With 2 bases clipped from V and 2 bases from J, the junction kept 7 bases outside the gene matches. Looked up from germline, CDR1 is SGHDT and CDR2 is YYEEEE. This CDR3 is CASSFLRQGENTEAFF. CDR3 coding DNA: TGTGCCAGCAGCTTCCTGCGACAGGGGGAAAACACTGAAGCTTTCTTT.

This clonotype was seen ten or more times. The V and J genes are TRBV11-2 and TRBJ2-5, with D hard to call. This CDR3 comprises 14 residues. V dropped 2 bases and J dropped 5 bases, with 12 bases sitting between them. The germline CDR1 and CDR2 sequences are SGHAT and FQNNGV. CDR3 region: CASSLTGRHETQYF. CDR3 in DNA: TGTGCCAGCAGCTTAACGGGCAGGCATGAGACCCAGTACTTC.

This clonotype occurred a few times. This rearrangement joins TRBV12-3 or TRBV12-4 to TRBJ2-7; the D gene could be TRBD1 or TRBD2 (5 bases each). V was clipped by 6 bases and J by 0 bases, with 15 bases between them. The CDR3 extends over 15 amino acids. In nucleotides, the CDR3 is TGTGCCAGCAGGCCCACCGGGACGGCCTCCTACGAGCAGTACTTC. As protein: CASRPTGTASYEQYF.

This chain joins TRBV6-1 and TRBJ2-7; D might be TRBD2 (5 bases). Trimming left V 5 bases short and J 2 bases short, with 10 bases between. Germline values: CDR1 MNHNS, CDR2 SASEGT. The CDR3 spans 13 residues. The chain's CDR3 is CASSTRNTYEQYF. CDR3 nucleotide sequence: TGTGCCAGCAGTACTAGAAACACCTACGAGCAGTACTTC.

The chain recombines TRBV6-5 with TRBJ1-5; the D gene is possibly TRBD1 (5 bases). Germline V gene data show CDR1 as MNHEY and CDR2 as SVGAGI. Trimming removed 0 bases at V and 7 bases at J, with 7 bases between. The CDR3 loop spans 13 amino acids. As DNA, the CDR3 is TGTGCCAGCAGTTACTCTTGGGGCCAGCCCCAGCATTTT. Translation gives CASSYSWGQPQHF.

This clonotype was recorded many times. The CDR3 protein is CASSLEQGSNQPQHF. Written as DNA, the CDR3 is TGTGCCAGCAGCTTAGAGCAGGGTAGCAATCAGCCCCAGCATTTT. The chain carries TRBV7-2 and TRBJ1-5; a possible D gene is TRBD1 (5 bases). The length of the CDR3 is 15 residues. V was clipped by 1 base and J by 0 bases, with 7 bases between them. Per germline, CDR1 SGHTA and CDR2 FQGNSA. The variable domain in full, with the rest retrieved from reference TRBV7-2 and TRBJ1-5, is GAGVSQSPSNKVTEKGKDVELRCDPISGHTALYWYRQSLGQGLEFLIYFQGNSAPDKSGLPSDRFSAERTGGSVSTLTIQRTQQEDSAVYLCASSLEQGSNQPQHFGDGTRLSIL.

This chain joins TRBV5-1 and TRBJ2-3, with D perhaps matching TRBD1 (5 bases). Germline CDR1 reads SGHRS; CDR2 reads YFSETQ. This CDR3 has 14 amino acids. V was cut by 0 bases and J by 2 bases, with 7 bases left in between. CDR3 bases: TGCGCCAGCAGCTTGGAAGGGGACACAGATACGCAGTATTTT. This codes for CASSLEGDTDTQYF.